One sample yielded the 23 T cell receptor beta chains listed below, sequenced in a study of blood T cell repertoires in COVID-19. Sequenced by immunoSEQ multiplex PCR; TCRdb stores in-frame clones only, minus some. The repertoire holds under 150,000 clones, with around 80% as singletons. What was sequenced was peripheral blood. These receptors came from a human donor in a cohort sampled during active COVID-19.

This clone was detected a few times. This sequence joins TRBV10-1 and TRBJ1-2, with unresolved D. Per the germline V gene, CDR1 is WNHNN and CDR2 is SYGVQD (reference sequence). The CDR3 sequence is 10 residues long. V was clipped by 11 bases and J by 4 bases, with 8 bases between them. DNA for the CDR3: TGCGCCCGCATCGGCTATGGCTACACCTTC. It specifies CARIGYGYTF.

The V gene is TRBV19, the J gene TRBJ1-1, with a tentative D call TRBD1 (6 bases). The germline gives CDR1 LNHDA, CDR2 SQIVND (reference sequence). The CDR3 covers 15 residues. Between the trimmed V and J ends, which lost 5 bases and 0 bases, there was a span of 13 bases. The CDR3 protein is CASSAVDSMNTEAFF. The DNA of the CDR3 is TGTGCCAGTAGTGCCGTGGACAGCATGAACACTGAAGCTTTCTTT.

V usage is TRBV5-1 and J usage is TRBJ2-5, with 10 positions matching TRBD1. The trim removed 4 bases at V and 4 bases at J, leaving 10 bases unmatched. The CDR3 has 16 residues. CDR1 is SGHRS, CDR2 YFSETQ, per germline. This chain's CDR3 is CASSRVGDRGRETQYF. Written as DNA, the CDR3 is TGCGCCAGCAGCAGGGTTGGGGACAGGGGAAGAGAGACCCAGTACTTC.

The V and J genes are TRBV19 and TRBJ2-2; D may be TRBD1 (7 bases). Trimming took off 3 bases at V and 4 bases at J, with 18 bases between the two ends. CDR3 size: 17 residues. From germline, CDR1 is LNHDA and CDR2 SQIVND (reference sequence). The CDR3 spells CASSINGGGVGTGELFF. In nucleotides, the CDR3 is TGTGCCAGTAGTATTAATGGAGGGGGCGTTGGCACCGGGGAGCTGTTTTTT. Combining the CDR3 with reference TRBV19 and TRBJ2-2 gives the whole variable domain DGGITQSPKYLFRKEGQNVTLSCEQNLNHDAMYWYRQDPGQGLRLIYYSQIVNDFQKGDIAEGYSVSREKKESFPLTVTSAQKNPTAFYLCASSINGGGVGTGELFFGEGSRLTVL.

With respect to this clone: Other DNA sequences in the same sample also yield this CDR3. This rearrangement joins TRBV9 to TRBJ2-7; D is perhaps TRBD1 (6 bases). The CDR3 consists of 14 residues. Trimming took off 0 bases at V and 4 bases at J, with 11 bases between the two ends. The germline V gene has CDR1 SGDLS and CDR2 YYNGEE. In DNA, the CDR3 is TGTGCCAGCAGCGTAGAAGTCAGGGGTTACGAGCAGTACTTC. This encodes CASSVEVRGYEQYF.

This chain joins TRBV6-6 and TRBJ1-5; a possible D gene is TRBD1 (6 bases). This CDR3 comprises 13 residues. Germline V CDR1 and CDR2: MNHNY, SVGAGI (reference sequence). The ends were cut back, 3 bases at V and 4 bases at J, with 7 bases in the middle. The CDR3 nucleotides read TGTGCCAGCAGTTATAGGGGGAATCAGCCCCAGCATTTT. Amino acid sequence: CASSYRGNQPQHF.

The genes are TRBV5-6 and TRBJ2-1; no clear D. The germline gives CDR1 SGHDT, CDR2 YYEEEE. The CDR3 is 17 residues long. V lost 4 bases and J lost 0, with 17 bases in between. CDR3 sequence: CASSPFLNPLSYNEQFF. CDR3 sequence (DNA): TGTGCCAGCAGCCCCTTTTTAAATCCACTCTCCTACAATGAGCAGTTCTTC.

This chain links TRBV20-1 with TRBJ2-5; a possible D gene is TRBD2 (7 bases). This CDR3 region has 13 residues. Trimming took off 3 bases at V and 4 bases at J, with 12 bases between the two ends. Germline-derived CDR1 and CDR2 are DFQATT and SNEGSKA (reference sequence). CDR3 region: CSASLAGAETQYF. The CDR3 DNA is TGCAGTGCTAGTCTGGCGGGGGCAGAGACCCAGTACTTC.

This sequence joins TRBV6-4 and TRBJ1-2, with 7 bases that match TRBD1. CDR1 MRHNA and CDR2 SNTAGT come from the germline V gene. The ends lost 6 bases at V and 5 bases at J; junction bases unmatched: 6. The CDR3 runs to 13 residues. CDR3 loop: CASRREQGYGYTF. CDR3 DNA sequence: TGTGCCAGCAGGAGGGAACAGGGGTATGGCTACACCTTC.

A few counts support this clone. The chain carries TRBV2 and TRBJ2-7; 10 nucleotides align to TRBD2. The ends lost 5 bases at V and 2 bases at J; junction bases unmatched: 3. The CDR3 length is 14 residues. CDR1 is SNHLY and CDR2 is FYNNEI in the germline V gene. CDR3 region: CASSLAGAAYEQYF. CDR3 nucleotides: TGTGCCAGCAGTCTAGCGGGGGCCGCCTACGAGCAGTACTTC. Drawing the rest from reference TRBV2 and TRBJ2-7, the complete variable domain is EPEVTQTPSHQVTQMGQEVILRCVPISNHLYFYWYRQILGQKVEFLVSFYNNEISEKSEIFDDQFSVERPDGSNFTLKIRSTKLEDSAMYFCASSLAGAAYEQYFGPGTRLTVT.

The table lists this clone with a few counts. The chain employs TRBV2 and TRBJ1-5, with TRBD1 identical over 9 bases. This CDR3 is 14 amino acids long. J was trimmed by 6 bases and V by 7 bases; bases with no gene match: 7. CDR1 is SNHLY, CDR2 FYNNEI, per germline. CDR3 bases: TGTGCCAGCACCCCAGACAGGGGGGGTCAGCCCCAGCATTTT. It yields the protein CASTPDRGGQPQHF. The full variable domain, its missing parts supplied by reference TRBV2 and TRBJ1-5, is EPEVTQTPSHQVTQMGQEVILRCVPISNHLYFYWYRQILGQKVEFLVSFYNNEISEKSEIFDDQFSVERPDGSNFTLKIRSTKLEDSAMYFCASTPDRGGQPQHFGDGTRLSIL.

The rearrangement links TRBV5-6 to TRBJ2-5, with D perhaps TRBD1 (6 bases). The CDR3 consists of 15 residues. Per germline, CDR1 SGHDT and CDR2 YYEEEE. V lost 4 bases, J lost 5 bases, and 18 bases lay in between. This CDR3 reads CASSPPGPRGETQYF. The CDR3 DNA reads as TGTGCCAGCAGCCCGCCGGGGCCTAGGGGGGAGACCCAGTACTTC.

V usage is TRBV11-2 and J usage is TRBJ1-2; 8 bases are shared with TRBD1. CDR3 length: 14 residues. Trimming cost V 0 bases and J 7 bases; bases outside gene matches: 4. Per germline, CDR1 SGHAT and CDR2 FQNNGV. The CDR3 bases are TGTGCCAGCAGCTTAGAAAGGACAGGGAGTGGCTACACCTTC. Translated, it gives CASSLERTGSGYTF.

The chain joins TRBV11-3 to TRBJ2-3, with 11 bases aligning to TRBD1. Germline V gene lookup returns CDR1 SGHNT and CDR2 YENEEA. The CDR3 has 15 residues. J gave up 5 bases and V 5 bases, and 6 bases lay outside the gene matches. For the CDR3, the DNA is TGTGCCAGCAGCCCAAGGACAGGGGGCGGAGATACGCAGTATTTT. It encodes CASSPRTGGGDTQYF.

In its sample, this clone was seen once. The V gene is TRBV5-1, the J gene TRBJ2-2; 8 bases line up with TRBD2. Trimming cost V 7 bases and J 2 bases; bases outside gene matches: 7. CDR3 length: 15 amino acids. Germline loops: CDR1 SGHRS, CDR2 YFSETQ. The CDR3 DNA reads TGCGCCAGCCGGTCCGGGGGGGGCAACACCGGGGAGCTGTTTTTT. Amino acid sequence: CASRSGGGNTGELFF.

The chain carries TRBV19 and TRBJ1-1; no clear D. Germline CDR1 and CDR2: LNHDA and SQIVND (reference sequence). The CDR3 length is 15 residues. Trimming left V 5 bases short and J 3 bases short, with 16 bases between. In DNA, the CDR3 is TGTGCCAGTAGTTCCGCTCGACTCGGGGACACTGAAGCTTTCTTT. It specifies CASSSARLGDTEAFF.

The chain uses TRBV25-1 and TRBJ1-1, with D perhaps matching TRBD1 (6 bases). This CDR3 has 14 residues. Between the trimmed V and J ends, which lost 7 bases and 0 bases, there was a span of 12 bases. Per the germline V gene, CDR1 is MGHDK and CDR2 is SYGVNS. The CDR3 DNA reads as TGTGCCAGCAAAGGACAGCCTATGAACACTGAAGCTTTCTTT. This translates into CASKGQPMNTEAFF.

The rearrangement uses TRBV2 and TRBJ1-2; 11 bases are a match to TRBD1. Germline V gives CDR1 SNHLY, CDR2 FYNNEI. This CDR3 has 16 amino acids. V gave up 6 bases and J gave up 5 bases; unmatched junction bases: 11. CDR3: CASSQDRGRSRYGYTF. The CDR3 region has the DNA TGTGCCAGCAGCCAGGACAGGGGGCGTAGTAGATATGGCTACACCTTC.

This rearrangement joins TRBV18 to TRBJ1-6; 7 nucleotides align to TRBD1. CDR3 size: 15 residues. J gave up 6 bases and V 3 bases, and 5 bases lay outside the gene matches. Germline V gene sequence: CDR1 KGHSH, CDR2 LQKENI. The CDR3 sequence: CASSPLGQTNSPLHF. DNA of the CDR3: TGTGCCAGCTCACCGCTGGGACAGACTAATTCACCCCTCCACTTT.

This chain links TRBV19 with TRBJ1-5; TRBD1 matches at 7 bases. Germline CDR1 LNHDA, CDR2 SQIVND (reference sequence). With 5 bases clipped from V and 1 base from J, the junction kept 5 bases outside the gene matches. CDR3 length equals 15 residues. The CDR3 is CASSLAGGSNQPQHF. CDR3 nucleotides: TGTGCCAGTAGTTTGGCAGGGGGAAGCAATCAGCCCCAGCATTTT. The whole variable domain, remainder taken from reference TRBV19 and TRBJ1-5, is DGGITQSPKYLFRKEGQNVTLSCEQNLNHDAMYWYRQDPGQGLRLIYYSQIVNDFQKGDIAEGYSVSREKKESFPLTVTSAQKNPTAFYLCASSLAGGSNQPQHFGDGTRLSIL.

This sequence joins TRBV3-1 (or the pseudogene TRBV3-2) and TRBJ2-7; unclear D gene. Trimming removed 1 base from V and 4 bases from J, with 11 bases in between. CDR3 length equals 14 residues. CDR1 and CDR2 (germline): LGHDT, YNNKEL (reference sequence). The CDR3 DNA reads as TGTGCCAGCAGCCAAGGAAGCCAGGCTTACGAGCAGTACTTC. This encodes CASSQGSQAYEQYF.

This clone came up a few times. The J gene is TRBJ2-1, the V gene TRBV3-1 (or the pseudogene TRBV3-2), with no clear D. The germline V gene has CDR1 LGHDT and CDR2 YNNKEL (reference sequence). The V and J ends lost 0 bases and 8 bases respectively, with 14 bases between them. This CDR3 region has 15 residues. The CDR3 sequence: CASSQDDSQPDEQFF. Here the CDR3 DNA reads TGTGCCAGCAGCCAAGATGACTCCCAGCCAGATGAGCAGTTCTTC.

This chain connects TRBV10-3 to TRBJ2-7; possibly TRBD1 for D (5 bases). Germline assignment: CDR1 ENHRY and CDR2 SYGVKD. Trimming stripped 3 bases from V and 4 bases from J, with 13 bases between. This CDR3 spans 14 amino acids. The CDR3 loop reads CAISEPQGVYEQYF. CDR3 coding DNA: TGTGCCATCAGTGAACCCCAGGGCGTGTACGAGCAGTACTTC.